The 17 T cell receptor beta chains below were found in one sample sequenced in a study of T cells after yellow fever vaccination. TCRdb re-analysed the 5' RACE reads in MiXCR, keeping a single row per CDR3 protein. Of hundreds of thousands of distinct CDR3 sequences listed, under 14% were seen once; the top ten hold less than 20%. The sample here was PBMCs, taken on the day of the first yellow fever vaccination. These receptors originate from a man between 18 and 35 years old who received the YFV17D yellow fever vaccine.

The chain combines TRBV27 with TRBJ2-3; TRBD2 agrees at 7 bases. The germline gives CDR1 MNHEY, CDR2 SMNVEV (reference sequence). The CDR3 length is 16 residues. V gave up 6 bases and J gave up 1 base; unmatched junction bases: 10. The CDR3 loop reads CASSLLTSQGTDTQYF. In DNA form, the CDR3 reads TGTGCCAGCAGCCTCCTGACTAGCCAAGGCACAGATACGCAGTATTTT.

This clonotype came up many times. This sequence joins TRBV5-1 and TRBJ2-3; perhaps TRBD2 as D (6 bases). The CDR3 is 15 amino acids. Germline V gives CDR1 SGHRS, CDR2 YFSETQ. V lost 6 bases to trimming and J lost 1 base, with 15 bases between them. As DNA, the CDR3 is TGCGCCAGCAATATCCGGAGGGGCGGCACAGATACGCAGTATTTT. Translation: CASNIRRGGTDTQYF.

In its sample, this clonotype was seen many times. The chain employs TRBV29-1 and TRBJ2-2; the match to TRBD1 covers 7 bases. Looked up from germline, CDR1 is SQVTM and CDR2 is ANQGSEA. The junction had 6 bases not matched to a gene; V was cut back by 4 bases and J by 4 bases. The CDR3 consists of 14 residues. CDR3 protein: CSVAGQSITGELFF. The CDR3 DNA sequence: TGCAGCGTTGCGGGACAGAGTATCACCGGGGAGCTGTTTTTT.

The V and J genes are TRBV6-1 and TRBJ1-2; D perhaps matches TRBD1 (5 bases). With 7 bases removed from V and 5 bases from J, the gap between germline ends came to 17 bases. The CDR3 totals 14 residues. Germline assignment: CDR1 MNHNS and CDR2 SASEGT. CDR3 protein: CASKMTELGYGYTF. The CDR3 bases are TGTGCCAGCAAAATGACAGAACTTGGTTATGGCTACACCTTC.

The chain couples TRBV20-1 to TRBJ2-3, with D possibly TRBD2 on 5 matching bases. V dropped 5 bases and J dropped 5 bases, with 17 bases sitting between them. The CDR3 consists of 14 residues. Looked up from germline, CDR1 is DFQATT and CDR2 is SNEGSKA (reference sequence). CDR3 nucleotide sequence: TGCAGTGCTCGGGAAAAGGGATGGGAAGATACGCAGTATTTT. It translates to CSAREKGWEDTQYF.

This clonotype was found a few times. The chain uses TRBV29-1 and TRBJ2-6; D is ambiguous. V was pared by 7 bases and J by 1 base, with 11 bases between. Germline CDR1 is SQVTM and CDR2 is ANQGSEA. The CDR3 extends over 14 amino acids. Here the CDR3 reads CSGPLASGANVLTF. The CDR3 DNA follows: TGCAGCGGACCCTTAGCATCTGGGGCCAACGTCCTGACTTTC. Full variable domain (missing parts from reference TRBV29-1 and TRBJ2-6): SAVISQKPSRDICQRGTSLTIQCQVDSQVTMMFWYRQQPGQSLTLIATANQGSEATYESGFVIDKFPISRPNLTFSTLTVSNMSPEDSSIYLCSGPLASGANVLTFGAGSRLTVL.

The CDR3 region is CASSPGQDPYEQYF. CDR3 nucleotides: TGCGCCAGCAGCCCAGGACAGGATCCCTACGAGCAGTACTTC. The chain has TRBV5-1 and TRBJ2-7, with 7 positions matching TRBD1. With V trimmed by 4 bases and J by 2 bases, 6 bases remained unmatched. There are 14 residues in the CDR3. CDR1 is SGHRS, CDR2 YFSETQ, per germline.

This clonotype was observed once. This chain joins TRBV12-3 or TRBV12-4 and TRBJ1-5; D gene uncertain. The CDR3 runs 14 residues. The V and J ends lost 7 bases and 3 bases respectively, with 13 bases between them. The CDR3 nucleotides read TGTGCCAGCACCAGGAAGGGTCCCAATCAGCCCCAGCATTTT. It is translated as CASTRKGPNQPQHF.

This clonotype occurred a few times. The chain recombines TRBV20-1 with TRBJ1-1; D unresolved. The CDR3 extends over 13 amino acids. Trimming left V 3 bases short and J 1 base short, with 9 bases between. The germline CDR1 and CDR2 sequences are DFQATT and SNEGSKA (reference sequence). This CDR3 is CSASSWENTEAFF. The CDR3 DNA follows: TGCAGTGCTAGCTCGTGGGAGAACACTGAAGCTTTCTTT.

This clonotype came up a few times. The chain employs TRBV7-9 and TRBJ2-1; D not resolved. There are 12 residues in the CDR3. Trimming stripped 6 bases from V and 7 bases from J, with 10 bases between. CDR1 SEHNR and CDR2 FQNEAQ come from the germline V gene (reference sequence). The CDR3 here is CASSDSRNEQFF. In DNA form, the CDR3 reads TGTGCCAGCAGTGATAGTAGGAATGAGCAGTTCTTC.

J is TRBJ2-7 and V is TRBV27; D remains unclear. Per germline, CDR1 MNHEY and CDR2 SMNVEV (reference sequence). The CDR3 spans 15 residues. Between the trimmed V and J ends, which lost 5 bases and 0 bases, there was a span of 14 bases. CDR3 amino acids: CASSEVGDPSYEQYV. CDR3 DNA sequence: TGTGCCAGCAGTGAGGTAGGCGACCCCTCCTACGAGCAGTACGTC.

The gene calls are TRBV5-1 and TRBJ2-1; no definite D call. This CDR3 has 10 residues. The V and J ends lost 6 bases and 7 bases respectively, with 5 bases between them. The germline V gene encodes CDR1 SGHRS and CDR2 YFSETQ. The CDR3, as DNA: TGCGCCAGCAAAGGAAATGAGCAGTTCTTC. Its protein product is CASKGNEQFF. The full variable domain, with the rest looked up from reference TRBV5-1 and TRBJ2-1, is KAGVTQTPRYLIKTRGQQVTLSCSPISGHRSVSWYQQTPGQGLQFLFEYFSETQRNKGNFPGRFSGRQFSNSRSEMNVSTLELGDSALYLCASKGNEQFFGPGTRLTVL.

The CDR3 loop reads CASSLQGDHTGELFF. Here the CDR3 DNA reads TGTGCCAGCAGCTTACAGGGAGACCACACCGGGGAGCTGTTTTTT. The rearrangement joins TRBV11-2 to TRBJ2-2; the D call may be TRBD1 or TRBD2 (5 bases each). The CDR3 has 15 amino acids. V lost 2 bases, J lost 3 bases, and 10 bases lay in between. Germline CDR1 SGHAT, CDR2 FQNNGV.

The chain recombines TRBV6-5 with TRBJ1-3; D not certain. Germline V gene lookup returns CDR1 MNHEY and CDR2 SVGAGI. The CDR3 runs to 17 residues. V shed 0 bases and J shed 0 bases, with 12 bases lying between them. The CDR3 protein is CASSYSTAGSSGNTIYF. The CDR3 coding sequence is TGTGCCAGCAGTTACTCGACGGCGGGCAGCTCTGGAAACACCATATATTTT.

The chain is built from TRBV12-3 or TRBV12-4 and TRBJ2-7, with a weak D call TRBD2 (6 bases). The CDR3 extends over 16 amino acids. With 3 bases removed from V and 4 bases from J, the gap between germline ends came to 19 bases. In nucleotides, the CDR3 is TGTGCCAGCAGTTTTATCAGTCCAGGGAGGACTTACGAGCAGTACTTC. Its translation: CASSFISPGRTYEQYF.

CDR3 in DNA: TGTGCCAGCAGCCAAGATCTATCGCTGGGCGGCTCCTACAATGAGCAGTTCTTC. Translating gives CASSQDLSLGGSYNEQFF. This chain uses TRBV3-1 with TRBJ2-1, with D unclear. The V gene's germline CDR1 is LGHDT and CDR2 YNNKEL (reference sequence). The CDR3 has 18 amino acids. V was cut by 0 bases and J by 0 bases, with 15 bases left in between.

As for this clonotype: One base away lies a much larger clone, so this may be a sequencing read error. V is TRBV4-3 and J is TRBJ2-7; a possible D gene is TRBD1 (6 bases). From germline, CDR1 is LGHNA and CDR2 YSLEER. The V end lost 0 bases, the J end lost 6 bases, and 15 bases lay between the germline ends. The CDR3 runs 15 residues. The CDR3 here is CASSQDRGGICEQYF. The CDR3 coding sequence is TGCGCCAGCAGCCAAGATAGAGGGGGAATATGCGAGCAGTACTTC.